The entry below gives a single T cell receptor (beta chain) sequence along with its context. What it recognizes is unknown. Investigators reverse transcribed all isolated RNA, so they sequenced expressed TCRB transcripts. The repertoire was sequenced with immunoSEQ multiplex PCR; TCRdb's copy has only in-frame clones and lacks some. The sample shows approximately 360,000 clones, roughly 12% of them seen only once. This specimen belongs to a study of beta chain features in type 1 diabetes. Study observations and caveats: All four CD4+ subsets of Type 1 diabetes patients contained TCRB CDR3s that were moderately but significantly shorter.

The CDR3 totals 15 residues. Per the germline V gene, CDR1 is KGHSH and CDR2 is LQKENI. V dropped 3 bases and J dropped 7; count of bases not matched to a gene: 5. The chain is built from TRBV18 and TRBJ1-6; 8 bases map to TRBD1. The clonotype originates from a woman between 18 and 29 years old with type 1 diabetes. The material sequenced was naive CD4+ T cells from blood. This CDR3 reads CASSPWTGTNSPLHF. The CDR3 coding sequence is TGTGCCAGCTCACCCTGGACAGGGACGAATTCACCCCTCCACTTT.